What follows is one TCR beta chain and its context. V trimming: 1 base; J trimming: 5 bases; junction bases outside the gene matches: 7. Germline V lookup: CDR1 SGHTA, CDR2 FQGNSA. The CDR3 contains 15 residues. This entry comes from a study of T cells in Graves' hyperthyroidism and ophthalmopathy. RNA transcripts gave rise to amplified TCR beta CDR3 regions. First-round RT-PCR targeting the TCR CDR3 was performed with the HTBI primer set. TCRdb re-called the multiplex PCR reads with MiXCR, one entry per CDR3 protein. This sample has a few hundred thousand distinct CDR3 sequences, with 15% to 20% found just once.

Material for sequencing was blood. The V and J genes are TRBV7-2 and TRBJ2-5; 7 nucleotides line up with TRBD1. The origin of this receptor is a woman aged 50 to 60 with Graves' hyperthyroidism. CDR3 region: CASSLGGTVVETQYF. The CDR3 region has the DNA TGTGCCAGCAGCTTAGGTGGGACAGTGGTCGAGACCCAGTACTTC. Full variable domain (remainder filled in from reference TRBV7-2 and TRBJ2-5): GAGVSQSPSNKVTEKGKDVELRCDPISGHTALYWYRQSLGQGLEFLIYFQGNSAPDKSGLPSDRFSAERTGGSVSTLTIQRTQQEDSAVYLCASSLGGTVVETQYFGPGTRLLVL.